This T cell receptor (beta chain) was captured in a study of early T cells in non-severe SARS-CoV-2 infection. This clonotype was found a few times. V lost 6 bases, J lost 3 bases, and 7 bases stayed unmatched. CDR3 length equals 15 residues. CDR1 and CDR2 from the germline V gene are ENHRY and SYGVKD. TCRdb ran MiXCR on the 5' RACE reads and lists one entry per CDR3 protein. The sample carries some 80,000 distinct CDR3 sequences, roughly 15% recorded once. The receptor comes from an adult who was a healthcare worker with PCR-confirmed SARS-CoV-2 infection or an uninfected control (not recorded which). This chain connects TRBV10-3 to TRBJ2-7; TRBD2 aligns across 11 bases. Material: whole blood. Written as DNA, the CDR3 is TGTGCCATCAGGGGGACTAGCGGTTACAACTACGAGCAGTACTTC. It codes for CAIRGTSGYNYEQYF.